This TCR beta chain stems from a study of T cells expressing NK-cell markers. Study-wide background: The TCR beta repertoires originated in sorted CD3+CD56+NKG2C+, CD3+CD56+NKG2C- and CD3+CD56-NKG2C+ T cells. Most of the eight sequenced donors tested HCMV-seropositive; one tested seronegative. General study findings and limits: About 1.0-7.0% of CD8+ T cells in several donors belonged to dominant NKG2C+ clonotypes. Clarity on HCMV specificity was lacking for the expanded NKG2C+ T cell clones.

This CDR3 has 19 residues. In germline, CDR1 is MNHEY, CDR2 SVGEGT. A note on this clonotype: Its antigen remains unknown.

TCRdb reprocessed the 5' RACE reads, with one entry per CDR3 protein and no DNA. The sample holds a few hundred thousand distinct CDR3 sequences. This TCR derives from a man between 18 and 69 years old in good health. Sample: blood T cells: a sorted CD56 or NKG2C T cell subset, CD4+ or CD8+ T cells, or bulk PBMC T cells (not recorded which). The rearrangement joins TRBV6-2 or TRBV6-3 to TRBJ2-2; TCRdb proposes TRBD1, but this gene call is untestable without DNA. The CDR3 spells CASTPELGRQTRNTGVLFF.